The 20 T cell receptor beta chains in this list originate from one sample, sequenced in a study of metastatic and nonmetastatic thyroid tumors. Using MiXCR, TCRdb reanalyzed the PCR reads. The table records 21,000 or so clones, 15% to 20% of them present only once. No treatment had been given to any patient before thyroid surgery. Specimen: blood. These receptors came from a female donor with papillary thyroid cancer or a benign thyroid nodule (not recorded which). Some clones in this sample may be carry-over from other donors' samples.

This clone has a count of ten or more. This chain links TRBV29-1 with TRBJ1-2, with D possibly matching TRBD1 (5 bases). Trimming removed 4 bases at V and 1 base at J, with 13 bases between. The CDR3 sequence is 14 residues long. Germline V gives CDR1 SQVTM, CDR2 ANQGSEA. The CDR3 here is CSVVVGTINYGYTF. The DNA of the CDR3 is TGCAGCGTTGTGGTAGGGACCATTAACTATGGCTACACCTTC.

A few counts support this clone. An end of the junction differs from the germline gene, which may be a read error. The chain recombines TRBV10-3 with TRBJ2-6; TRBD1 is a possible D gene (5 bases). The germline gives CDR1 ENHRY, CDR2 SYGVKD. This CDR3 has 15 residues. The CDR3 loop reads CAIRTGDSVANVLTF. CDR3 nucleotide sequence: TGTGCCATCAGAACAGGTGACTCTGTGGCCAACGTCCTGACTTTC.

This clone was counted many times. This rearrangement joins TRBV5-8 to TRBJ2-2; D tentatively fits TRBD1 or TRBD2 (6 bases each). V was clipped by 2 bases and J by 6 bases, with 11 bases between them. The germline gives CDR1 SGHTS, CDR2 YDEGEE. The CDR3 has 14 residues. Here the CDR3 reads CASSLHGGPGELFF. CDR3 nucleotide sequence: TGTGCCAGCAGCTTACATGGGGGGCCCGGGGAGCTGTTTTTT.

This clone occurred many times. This sequence joins TRBV10-2 and TRBJ1-1; D unresolved. The V gene lost 4 bases and the J gene lost 3 bases, with 6 bases spanning the gap. The CDR3 spans 12 residues. The germline CDR1 and CDR2 sequences are WSHSY and SAAADI. In nucleotides, the CDR3 is TGCGCCAGCAGTGTGGGGTACACTGAAGCTTTCTTT. Protein sequence: CASSVGYTEAFF.

This clone was seen at least ten times. This chain joins TRBV12-5 and TRBJ2-3; 11 bases line up with TRBD2. The CDR3 length is 17 residues. The junction had 8 bases not matched to a gene; V was cut back by 6 bases and J by 0 bases. Germline V gene sequence: CDR1 LGHNT, CDR2 FRNRAP. The CDR3 coding sequence is TGTGCTAGTGGCCGACCGGGACTAGCGGCTAGCACAGATACGCAGTATTTT. Its protein product is CASGRPGLAASTDTQYF. The full variable domain, its missing parts supplied by reference TRBV12-5 and TRBJ2-3, is DARVTQTPRHKVTEMGQEVTMRCQPILGHNTVFWYRQTMMQGLELLAYFRNRAPLDDSGMPKDRFSAEMPDATLATLKIQPSEPRDSAVYFCASGRPGLAASTDTQYFGPGTRLTVL.

This clone was counted many times. This clone may be a read error of a much larger clone one base away. Other DNA sequences in the sample encode the same CDR3. The chain carries TRBV7-9 and TRBJ2-2; D is possibly TRBD2 (5 bases). V lost 5 bases, J lost 2 bases, and 12 bases lay in between. This CDR3 comprises 15 residues. CDR1 is SEHNR and CDR2 is FQNEAQ in the germline V gene (reference sequence). Written as DNA, the CDR3 is TGTGCCAGCAGCACCGGGGTGTATAACACCGGGGAGCTGTTTTTT. Translated: CASSTGVYNTGELFF. The full variable domain, rest sourced from reference TRBV7-9 and TRBJ2-2, is DTGVSQNPRHKITKRGQNVTFRCDPISEHNRLYWYRQTLGQGPEFLTYFQNEAQLEKSRLLSDRFSAERPKGSFSTLEIQRTEQGDSAMYLCASSTGVYNTGELFFGEGSRLTVL.

This clone has ten or more counts. V and J are TRBV4-3 and TRBJ1-5; tentatively, D is TRBD1 (5 bases). The CDR3 is made up of 16 amino acids. The germline V gene has CDR1 LGHNA and CDR2 YSLEER. Trimming pared 0 bases from V and 6 bases from J, leaving 15 bases between. CDR3 loop: CASSQDQWGGIQPQHF. Here the CDR3 DNA reads TGCGCCAGCAGCCAAGATCAATGGGGGGGAATTCAGCCCCAGCATTTT.

At least ten counts were recorded for this clone. The chain recombines TRBV20-1 with TRBJ1-5; D ambiguous. CDR3 length equals 14 residues. Per germline, CDR1 DFQATT and CDR2 SNEGSKA (reference sequence). The germline V and J ends were trimmed by 3 bases and 5 bases, with 14 bases remaining between them. In DNA form, the CDR3 reads TGCAGTGCTAGCGCGGGGTGGCCCGATCAGCCCCAGCATTTT. Encoded protein: CSASAGWPDQPQHF.

This clone occurred many times. The chain combines TRBV2 with TRBJ2-3, with D maybe TRBD2 (7 bases). The V and J ends lost 6 bases and 5 bases respectively, with 18 bases between them. Germline V CDR1 and CDR2: SNHLY, FYNNEI. The CDR3 length is 15 residues. The CDR3 bases are TGTGCCAGCAGCGAGTCGGGGGGCCGTGGAGATACGCAGTATTTT. Translation: CASSESGGRGDTQYF.

As concerns this clone: At one end the junction does not follow the germline gene, possibly because of a read error. The chain is built from TRBV5-1 and TRBJ1-1; possible D gene TRBD1, 5 bases. Germline-derived CDR1 and CDR2 are SGHRS and YFSETQ. The length of the CDR3 is 14 residues. In DNA, the CDR3 is TGCGCCAGCAGCTTGGCGGGGGGAGGAACTGAAGATTTCTTT. This sequence encodes CASSLAGGGTEDFF.

This clone showed up many times. V is TRBV20-1 and J is TRBJ1-3; the match to TRBD1 covers 8 bases. Germline V gene lookup returns CDR1 DFQATT and CDR2 SNEGSKA (reference sequence). With V trimmed by 3 bases and J by 3 bases, 7 bases remained unmatched. This CDR3 spans 15 amino acids. The CDR3 is CSASPMDRDGNTIYF. CDR3 DNA: TGCAGTGCTAGCCCTATGGACAGGGATGGAAACACCATATATTTT.

Many counts were recorded for this clone. The chain recombines TRBV10-1 with TRBJ2-5, with D perhaps given as TRBD1 or TRBD2 (6 bases each). The CDR3 runs to 14 residues. Trimming removed 3 bases at V and 2 bases at J, with 10 bases between. Germline CDR1 reads WNHNN; CDR2 reads SYGVQD (reference sequence). CDR3: CASSERGTQETQYF. In nucleotides, the CDR3 is TGCGCCAGCAGTGAAAGGGGGACTCAAGAGACCCAGTACTTC.

Concerning this clone: A single base separates this from a much larger clone, so it may be a read error. The rearrangement links TRBV7-9 to TRBJ1-4; the D gene is possibly TRBD1 (5 bases). The CDR3 runs 14 residues. Germline V CDR1 and CDR2: SEHNR, FQNEAQ (reference sequence). V was cut by 11 bases and J by 0 bases, with 13 bases left in between. In DNA form, the CDR3 reads TGTGCCTCGGCGACAGATTCAACTAATGAAAAACTGTTTTTT. As protein: CASATDSTNEKLFF.

This clone was counted at least ten times. The gene calls are TRBV10-3 and TRBJ1-5; 9 bases match TRBD1. This CDR3 comprises 15 residues. CDR1 and CDR2 from the germline V gene are ENHRY and SYGVKD. Trimming at V came to 6 bases and at J to 1 base, leaving 4 bases not matched to a gene. DNA of the CDR3: TGTGCCATCAGGGGGGACAGGGAGAGCAATCAGCCCCAGCATTTT. Residues: CAIRGDRESNQPQHF.

This chain uses TRBV28 with TRBJ2-7; D gene unclear. CDR1 is MDHEN and CDR2 is SYDVKM in the germline V gene. V dropped 8 bases and J dropped 1 base, with 15 bases sitting between them. The CDR3 runs 14 residues. The CDR3 loop is CASWVGPGSYEQYF. CDR3 coding DNA: TGTGCCAGCTGGGTAGGGCCAGGTTCCTACGAGCAGTACTTC.

J is TRBJ1-2 and V is TRBV27, with D unclear. Per the germline V gene, CDR1 is MNHEY and CDR2 is SMNVEV (reference sequence). There are 13 residues in the CDR3. The V end lost 4 bases, the J end lost 3 bases, and 9 bases lay between the germline ends. The CDR3 protein is CASSSGGYYGYTF. The DNA for the CDR3 is TGTGCCAGCAGTTCCGGCGGATACTATGGCTACACCTTC.

This clone appeared many times. The DNA of the CDR3 is TGTGCCAGCAGTTACTCTGGCCAAGGGGTATCCTACGAGCAGTACTTC. Encoded protein: CASSYSGQGVSYEQYF. The gene calls are TRBV6-5 and TRBJ2-7; D perhaps matches TRBD1 (5 bases). Germline CDR1 is MNHEY and CDR2 is SVGAGI. With 0 bases removed from V and 1 base from J, the gap between germline ends came to 13 bases. The length of the CDR3 is 16 residues.

This chain connects TRBV5-1 to TRBJ1-5; D possibly corresponds to TRBD1 (5 bases). In germline, CDR1 is SGHRS, CDR2 YFSETQ. CDR3 size: 15 residues. V lost 4 bases and J 3 bases, leaving 14 bases between the germline ends. CDR3 sequence (DNA): TGCGCCAGCAGCATGGAGGGGACGAACAATCAGCCCCAGCATTTT. This translates into CASSMEGTNNQPQHF.

By share, this clone ranks as medium-sized. The chain combines TRBV6-1 with TRBJ2-7; the match to TRBD2 covers 7 bases. J lost 0 bases, V lost 6 bases, and 8 bases had no gene match. The CDR3 runs 15 residues. Per the germline V gene, CDR1 is MNHNS and CDR2 is SASEGT. In nucleotides, the CDR3 is TGTGCCAGCAGGACAGCGGGACGTGGCTCCTACGAGCAGTACTTC. This sequence encodes CASRTAGRGSYEQYF.

This clone has ten or more counts. V usage is TRBV20-1 and J usage is TRBJ2-7, with TRBD1 matching over 7 bases. With 3 bases clipped from V and 5 bases from J, the junction kept 10 bases outside the gene matches. CDR1 and CDR2 (germline): DFQATT, SNEGSKA (reference sequence). This CDR3 is built from 14 residues. The CDR3 DNA is TGCAGTGCTAGGAACCCCGACAGGGTGAACGAGCAGTACTTC. Protein sequence: CSARNPDRVNEQYF.